Listed below are T cell receptor beta chains from one sample, sequenced in a study of OX40 agonist ivuxolimab in advanced cancers. Some clones are missing from TCRdb's copy, which holds only in-frame ones; the method was immunoSEQ multiplex PCR. This table holds approximately 70,000 clones, 75% to 95% found once. Source: CD4+ or CD8+ T cells sorted from blood, taken in a trial of the OX40 agonist ivuxolimab. These receptors were taken from an adult with an advanced solid tumor such as melanoma, head and neck, liver or kidney cancer. Both conserved end residues are part of each CDR3. D genes are given only for firm matches. Expanded clones get a size class; other rows say once, few or many, or leave the size out.

d_call: TRBD1
v_call: TRBV9
clone_size: NA
j_call: TRBJ1-2
cdr3_nt: TGTGCCAGCAGCGTAGAGGTGGGACAGGGTCCGGGGTCTGGCTACACCTTC
cdr3_aa: CASSVEVGQGPGSGYTF

d_call: NA
v_call: TRBV5-4
clone_size: NA
j_call: TRBJ2-7
cdr3_nt: TGTGCCAGCAGCTTGCAAGGGAACGAGCAGTACTTC
cdr3_aa: CASSLQGNEQYF

d_call: NA
v_call: TRBV11-3
clone_size: NA
j_call: TRBJ2-1
cdr3_nt: TGTGCCAGCAGCTTAATTGGGGGGAGCTCCTACAATGAGCAGTTCTTC
cdr3_aa: CASSLIGGSSYNEQFF

d_call: TRBD1
v_call: TRBV27
clone_size: NA
j_call: TRBJ2-2
cdr3_nt: TGTGCCAGCAGTTTGGGGACAGGGGGCGATGGCACCGGGGAGCTGTTTTTT
cdr3_aa: CASSLGTGGDGTGELFF

d_call: TRBD1
v_call: TRBV13
clone_size: NA
j_call: TRBJ2-7
cdr3_nt: TGTGCCAGCAGCTCCGCCCGGGACAGTTCTGACGAGCAGTACTTC
cdr3_aa: CASSSARDSSDEQYF

d_call: NA
v_call: TRBV12-2
clone_size: NA
j_call: TRBJ2-1
cdr3_nt: TGTGCAAGTCGCCACCGGGACTCTGACAATGAGCAGTTCTTC
cdr3_aa: CASRHRDSDNEQFF

d_call: NA
v_call: TRBV11-3
clone_size: NA
j_call: TRBJ2-2
cdr3_nt: TGTGCCAGCAGCTTAGGAAGGGGGGCTTACACCGGGGAGCTGTTTTTT
cdr3_aa: CASSLGRGAYTGELFF

d_call: NA
v_call: TRBV4-1
clone_size: NA
j_call: TRBJ1-3
cdr3_nt: TGCGCCAGCAGCCAAAGAATACAGGGCTCTGGAAACACCATATATTTT
cdr3_aa: CASSQRIQGSGNTIYF

d_call: NA
v_call: TRBV21-1
clone_size: NA
j_call: TRBJ2-3
cdr3_nt: TGTGCCAGCAGCAGGGGGGCGGGAGTACACACAGATACGCAGTATTTT
cdr3_aa: CASSRGAGVHTDTQYF

d_call: NA
v_call: TRBV9
clone_size: NA
j_call: TRBJ2-7
cdr3_nt: TGTGCCAGCAGCGTAGATGGGGTAGTGGACGAGCAGTACTTC
cdr3_aa: CASSVDGVVDEQYF

d_call: NA
v_call: TRBV28
clone_size: NA
j_call: TRBJ1-5
cdr3_nt: TGTGCCAGCAGTTGGCAGGCTTCCGTTCAGCCCCAGCATTTT
cdr3_aa: CASSWQASVQPQHF

d_call: NA
v_call: TRBV28
clone_size: NA
j_call: TRBJ1-3
cdr3_nt: TGTGCCAGCAGTTTAAGCTGGGGGACTGGTCGAAACACCATATATTTT
cdr3_aa: CASSLSWGTGRNTIYF

d_call: NA
v_call: TRBV5-5
clone_size: NA
j_call: TRBJ1-3
cdr3_nt: TGTGCCAGCAGCTTGGGCCCCGAGGGGGGAAACACCATATATTTT
cdr3_aa: CASSLGPEGGNTIYF

d_call: NA
v_call: TRBV30
clone_size: NA
j_call: TRBJ1-2
cdr3_nt: TGTGCCTGGATCGTTTGGAACGGGGACGGTCAGGTGTATGGCTACACCTTC
cdr3_aa: CAWIVWNGDGQVYGYTF

d_call: NA
v_call: TRBV13
clone_size: few
j_call: TRBJ1-2
cdr3_nt: TGTGCCAGCAGCCCGAGGGGGGACCTAAATGGCTACACCTTC
cdr3_aa: CASSPRGDLNGYTF

d_call: TRBD1
v_call: TRBV9
clone_size: NA
j_call: TRBJ2-5
cdr3_nt: TGTGCCAGTTCAGGGGGCGGAAGCGCAGAGACCCAGTACTTC
cdr3_aa: CASSGGGSAETQYF

d_call: NA
v_call: TRBV4-3
clone_size: medium-sized
j_call: TRBJ2-2
cdr3_nt: TGCGCCAGCAGCCACGGGTGGACCGGGGAGCTGTTTTTT
cdr3_aa: CASSHGWTGELFF

d_call: NA
v_call: TRBV5-1
clone_size: NA
j_call: TRBJ2-7
cdr3_nt: TGCGCCAGCAGCTTGGCCGTCGCACCTAACGAGCAGTACTTC
cdr3_aa: CASSLAVAPNEQYF

d_call: TRBD2
v_call: TRBV19
clone_size: NA
j_call: TRBJ2-1
cdr3_nt: TGTGCCAGTAGTATACGGGCTAGCGGAAACAATGAGCAGTTCTTC
cdr3_aa: CASSIRASGNNEQFF

d_call: NA
v_call: TRBV20-1
clone_size: NA
j_call: TRBJ1-2
cdr3_nt: TGCAGCCCCGGAGGCGGCTACACCTTC
cdr3_aa: CSPGGGYTF

d_call: NA
v_call: TRBV30
clone_size: NA
j_call: TRBJ2-7
cdr3_nt: TGTGCCTGGAGTGTACCAGGGGCTGGCTACGAGCAGTACTTC
cdr3_aa: CAWSVPGAGYEQYF

d_call: TRBD1
v_call: TRBV27
clone_size: NA
j_call: TRBJ1-2
cdr3_nt: TGTGCCAGCAGTTTAGATCCGACAGGGTCCAGCTATGGCTACACCTTC
cdr3_aa: CASSLDPTGSSYGYTF

d_call: NA
v_call: TRBV9
clone_size: NA
j_call: TRBJ2-1
cdr3_nt: TGTGCCAGCAGCCCCCGGGGCCAGGGGTCCTACAATGAGCAGTTCTTC
cdr3_aa: CASSPRGQGSYNEQFF

d_call: NA
v_call: TRBV28
clone_size: NA
j_call: TRBJ2-2
cdr3_nt: TGTGCCAGCAGTTTCAGACTCACCGGGGAGCTGTTTTTT
cdr3_aa: CASSFRLTGELFF

d_call: NA
v_call: TRBV5-4
clone_size: NA
j_call: TRBJ1-1
cdr3_nt: TGTGCCAGCAGCTTGGGAGGGGACGCTTTCTTT
cdr3_aa: CASSLGGDAFF

d_call: TRBD1
v_call: TRBV6-5
clone_size: NA
j_call: TRBJ2-7
cdr3_nt: TGTGCCAGCAGTTACGGCCCCCGGGGACAGGGCTACGAGCAGTACTTC
cdr3_aa: CASSYGPRGQGYEQYF

d_call: TRBD1
v_call: TRBV9
clone_size: NA
j_call: TRBJ1-4
cdr3_nt: TGTGCCAGCAGCGCCTTCACAGGGGGCGGTGAAAAACTGTTTTTT
cdr3_aa: CASSAFTGGGEKLFF

d_call: TRBD1
v_call: TRBV6-5
clone_size: NA
j_call: TRBJ1-1
cdr3_nt: TGTGCCAGCAGCTCTCTTAGACAGGGGAACACTGAAGCTTTCTTT
cdr3_aa: CASSSLRQGNTEAFF

d_call: NA
v_call: TRBV9
clone_size: NA
j_call: TRBJ2-7
cdr3_nt: TGTGCCAGCAGCGTAGTCCCTGGGGCTCAGGAGCAGTACTTC
cdr3_aa: CASSVVPGAQEQYF

d_call: TRBD1
v_call: TRBV9
clone_size: NA
j_call: TRBJ1-3
cdr3_nt: TGTGCCAGCAGCGTAGGGGACAGTGAATCTGGAAACACCATATATTTT
cdr3_aa: CASSVGDSESGNTIYF

d_call: NA
v_call: TRBV28
clone_size: NA
j_call: TRBJ1-1
cdr3_nt: TGTGCCAGCAGTTTAGAGGGGTGGGGCACTGAAGCTTTCTTT
cdr3_aa: CASSLEGWGTEAFF

d_call: NA
v_call: TRBV18
clone_size: NA
j_call: TRBJ1-1
cdr3_nt: TGTGCCAGCTCGTCCCCGAATGGAGGGGGCACTGAAGCTTTCTTT
cdr3_aa: CASSSPNGGGTEAFF

d_call: NA
v_call: TRBV4-1
clone_size: NA
j_call: TRBJ1-1
cdr3_nt: TGCGCCAGCAGCCAAACGACAGGTTTGAACACTGAAGCTTTCTTT
cdr3_aa: CASSQTTGLNTEAFF

d_call: NA
v_call: TRBV15
clone_size: once
j_call: TRBJ2-7
cdr3_nt: TGTGCCACCAGCAGAGATCCGGGACCTAGCTACGAGCAGTACTTC
cdr3_aa: CATSRDPGPSYEQYF

d_call: NA
v_call: TRBV7-7
clone_size: NA
j_call: TRBJ1-3
cdr3_nt: TGTGCTAGCAGCCCTCAGGATGGAAACACCATATATTTT
cdr3_aa: CASSPQDGNTIYF

d_call: NA
v_call: TRBV5-5
clone_size: NA
j_call: TRBJ1-1
cdr3_nt: TGTGCCAGCAGTCACGACAAGATGAACACTGAAGCTTTCTTT
cdr3_aa: CASSHDKMNTEAFF

d_call: TRBD2
v_call: TRBV30
clone_size: NA
j_call: TRBJ2-7
cdr3_nt: TGTGCCTGGGCGCTGGGGGCTAGCGGGGCCTACGAGCAGTACTTC
cdr3_aa: CAWALGASGAYEQYF

d_call: NA
v_call: TRBV15
clone_size: NA
j_call: TRBJ2-1
cdr3_nt: TGTGCCACCAGCAGCGCAGATGGAAGACTTTCAGAGCAGTTCTTC
cdr3_aa: CATSSADGRLSEQFF

d_call: NA
v_call: TRBV4-1
clone_size: NA
j_call: TRBJ1-2
cdr3_nt: TGCGCCAGCAGCCAAGATCTGACCCTGGGGTACTATGGCTACACCTTC
cdr3_aa: CASSQDLTLGYYGYTF

d_call: NA
v_call: TRBV7-9
clone_size: once
j_call: TRBJ1-2
cdr3_nt: TGTGCCAGCAGCCAAACGACCGATCACTATGGCTACACCTTC
cdr3_aa: CASSQTTDHYGYTF

d_call: NA
v_call: TRBV7-9
clone_size: NA
j_call: TRBJ1-5
cdr3_nt: TGTGCCAGCAGCTCAGGCTTTAGCAATCAGCCCCAGCATTTT
cdr3_aa: CASSSGFSNQPQHF

d_call: NA
v_call: TRBV6-1
clone_size: NA
j_call: TRBJ1-5
cdr3_nt: TGTGCCAGCAGTGAAGGTTGGGGATATTATCAGCCCCAGCATTTT
cdr3_aa: CASSEGWGYYQPQHF

d_call: NA
v_call: TRBV19
clone_size: NA
j_call: TRBJ2-7
cdr3_nt: TGTGCCAGTAGTATAAGCAGTTACTACGAGCAGTACTTC
cdr3_aa: CASSISSYYEQYF

d_call: NA
v_call: TRBV14
clone_size: NA
j_call: TRBJ2-7
cdr3_nt: TGTGCCAGCAGCTTTGGGATTAGCGGCTACGAGCAGTACTTC
cdr3_aa: CASSFGISGYEQYF

d_call: NA
v_call: TRBV9
clone_size: NA
j_call: TRBJ2-1
cdr3_nt: TGTGCCAGCAGCGGACCTATTATCAACGAGCAGTTCTTC
cdr3_aa: CASSGPIINEQFF

d_call: NA
v_call: TRBV27
clone_size: NA
j_call: TRBJ2-6
cdr3_nt: TGTGCCAGCAGGAGCGACTCTGGGGCCAACGTCCTGACTTTC
cdr3_aa: CASRSDSGANVLTF

d_call: NA
v_call: TRBV29-1
clone_size: NA
j_call: TRBJ1-1
cdr3_nt: TGCAGCGTTGCAGGGGCCGGGAACACTGAAGCTTTCTTT
cdr3_aa: CSVAGAGNTEAFF

d_call: NA
v_call: TRBV27
clone_size: NA
j_call: TRBJ1-5
cdr3_nt: TGTGCCAGCACCCACAGGCTGGGGGATCAGCCCCAGCATTTT
cdr3_aa: CASTHRLGDQPQHF

d_call: NA
v_call: TRBV27
clone_size: NA
j_call: TRBJ2-4
cdr3_nt: TGTGCCAGCAGTTTAATTACAGGCTCAGAAAACATTCAGTACTTC
cdr3_aa: CASSLITGSENIQYF

d_call: TRBD1
v_call: TRBV19
clone_size: once
j_call: TRBJ1-5
cdr3_nt: TGTGCCAGTAGTCCACAGGGGGCGAGCAATCAGCCCCAGCATTTT
cdr3_aa: CASSPQGASNQPQHF

d_call: NA
v_call: TRBV14
clone_size: NA
j_call: TRBJ2-7
cdr3_nt: TGTGCCAGCAGCGGGGACTCCTACGAGCAGTACTTC
cdr3_aa: CASSGDSYEQYF

d_call: NA
v_call: TRBV9
clone_size: NA
j_call: TRBJ1-1
cdr3_nt: TGTGCCAGCAGCGTAGGGGGCACCAACACTGAAGCTTTCTTT
cdr3_aa: CASSVGGTNTEAFF

d_call: TRBD1
v_call: TRBV7-2
clone_size: once
j_call: TRBJ1-2
cdr3_nt: TGTGCCAGCAGCTCGCAGGGGGCCGGTGGCTACACCTTC
cdr3_aa: CASSSQGAGGYTF